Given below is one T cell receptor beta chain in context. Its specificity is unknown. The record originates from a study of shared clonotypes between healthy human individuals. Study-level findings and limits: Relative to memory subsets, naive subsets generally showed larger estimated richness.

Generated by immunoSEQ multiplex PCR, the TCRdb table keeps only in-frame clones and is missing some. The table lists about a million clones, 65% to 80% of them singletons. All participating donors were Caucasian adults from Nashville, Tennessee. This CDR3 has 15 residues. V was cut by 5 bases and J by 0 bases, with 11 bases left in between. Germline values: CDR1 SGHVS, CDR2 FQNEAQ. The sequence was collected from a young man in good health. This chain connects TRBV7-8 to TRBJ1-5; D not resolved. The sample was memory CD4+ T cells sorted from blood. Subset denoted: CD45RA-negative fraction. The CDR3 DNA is TGTGCCAGCAGCGGTTCAGGTAATAGCAATCAGCCCCAGCATTTT. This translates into CASSGSGNSNQPQHF.